These 16 T cell receptor beta chains share one sample of origin, sequenced in a study of type 1 and type 2 diabetes patients. The PCR template was genomic DNA. A primer set of 30 forward and 13 reverse primers amplified the CDR3. TCRdb processed the multiplex PCR reads anew with MiXCR; each CDR3 protein has one entry. The sample shows under 300,000 distinct CDR3 sequences, over 45% of them seen only once. Material: peripheral blood mononuclear cells (PBMCs). The source is a man younger than 35 with type 2 diabetes.

This clonotype has just a few counts. V gene TRBV28 combines with J gene TRBJ2-7; D not certain. This CDR3 region has 13 residues. V shed 6 bases and J shed 2 bases, with 11 bases lying between them. CDR1 is MDHEN and CDR2 is SYDVKM in the germline V gene. CDR3 DNA sequence: TGTGCCAGCAGGTCACTTTTGGCCTACGAGCAGTACTTC. It specifies CASRSLLAYEQYF.

This clonotype was observed a handful of times. The chain carries TRBV15 and TRBJ2-7, with 8 bases identical to TRBD2. This CDR3 has 16 residues. Looked up from germline, CDR1 is LNHNV and CDR2 is YYDKDF (reference sequence). V lost 3 bases, J lost 3 bases, and 10 bases stayed unmatched. The CDR3 bases are TGTGCCACCAGCAGGGGGACGGGAGGGAGTCGCTACGAGCAGTACTTC. The encoded protein is CATSRGTGGSRYEQYF. Looking up the rest from reference TRBV15 and TRBJ2-7 gives the full variable domain: DAMVIQNPRYQVTQFGKPVTLSCSQTLNHNVMYWYQQKSSQAPKLLFHYYDKDFNNEADTPDNFQSRRPNTSFCFLDIRSPGLGDTAMYLCATSRGTGGSRYEQYFGPGTRLTVT.

This clonotype occurred a few times. The chain couples TRBV28 to TRBJ2-1, with 13 bases that match TRBD2. The germline V gene encodes CDR1 MDHEN and CDR2 SYDVKM. The CDR3 contains 15 residues. J gave up 9 bases and V 6 bases, and 8 bases lay outside the gene matches. This chain's CDR3 is CASSQGLAGESEQFF. CDR3 nucleotides: TGTGCCAGCAGCCAAGGACTAGCGGGAGAAAGTGAGCAGTTCTTC.

This clonotype has just one count. The junction departs from the called germline gene at one end, perhaps through a read error. The chain joins TRBV2 to TRBJ2-6; the D gene could be TRBD1 or TRBD2 (5 bases each). This CDR3 region has 10 residues. The germline V gene encodes CDR1 SNHLY and CDR2 FYNNEI. The chain's CDR3 is CASSGGKEYF. In DNA, the CDR3 is TGTGCCAGCAGTGGGGGGAAAGAGTACTTC.

This clonotype came up a few times. CDR3 sequence (DNA): TGTGCCAGTAGTATGGGGGTCGTAGGTACAGATACGCAGTATTTT. Its translation: CASSMGVVGTDTQYF. This chain uses TRBV19 with TRBJ2-3; possibly TRBD1 or TRBD2 for D (5 bases each). CDR3 size: 15 residues. V was clipped by 3 bases and J by 3 bases, with 13 bases between them. Germline lookup yields CDR1 LNHDA and CDR2 SQIVND (reference sequence).

The chain uses TRBV6-2 or TRBV6-3 and TRBJ2-3, with 9 bases fitting TRBD1. Germline V CDR1 and CDR2: MNHEY, SVGEGT. The trim removed 7 bases at V and 1 base at J, leaving 3 bases unmatched. This CDR3 has 14 residues. In nucleotides, the CDR3 is TGTGCCAGCACCCGGACAGGGGGCACAGATACGCAGTATTTT. It specifies CASTRTGGTDTQYF.

The V gene is TRBV20-1, the J gene TRBJ2-3, with D possibly being TRBD1 or TRBD2 (6 bases each). Per the germline V gene, CDR1 is DFQATT and CDR2 is SNEGSKA (reference sequence). V was trimmed by 5 bases and J by 4 bases, leaving 19 bases between them. The CDR3 is 15 residues long. The CDR3 reads CSAGPGAGLSDTQYF. CDR3 nucleotides: TGCAGTGCTGGACCGGGGGCAGGGTTGTCAGATACGCAGTATTTT.

J is TRBJ1-2 and V is TRBV11-2; no reliable D call. V was pared by 1 base and J by 7 bases, with 7 bases between. The CDR3 has 12 amino acids. Looked up from germline, CDR1 is SGHAT and CDR2 is FQNNGV. The CDR3 nucleotides are TGTGCCAGCAGCTTAGTCCAATCTGGCTACACCTTC. This gives the protein CASSLVQSGYTF.

This clonotype was seen more than once but under ten times. The rearrangement joins TRBV10-3 to TRBJ2-3; D is uncertain. V gave up 0 bases and J gave up 4 bases, with 17 bases separating them. Germline lookup yields CDR1 ENHRY and CDR2 SYGVKD. The CDR3 has 17 residues. In nucleotides, the CDR3 is TGTGCCATCAGTGAGTCGGAGCACCCGGGTATGCCAGATACGCAGTATTTT. Translation: CAISESEHPGMPDTQYF.

This clonotype was picked up many times. This chain links TRBV7-2 with TRBJ1-1, with D uncertain. Germline V lookup: CDR1 SGHTA, CDR2 FQGNSA. The V gene lost 2 bases and the J gene lost 0 bases, with 7 bases spanning the gap. The CDR3 is 14 amino acids. CDR3 in DNA: TGTGCCAGCAGCTTAAAGTACATGAACACTGAAGCTTTCTTT. Translating it yields CASSLKYMNTEAFF.

About this clonotype itself: A much larger clone lies a single base off, so this may be a read error. The conserved phenylalanine or tryptophan is not found at the CDR3 terminus, so this likely reflects a read error. V is TRBV2 and J is TRBJ2-5; D uncertain. This CDR3 is built from 15 residues. Germline loops: CDR1 SNHLY, CDR2 FYNNEI. Trimming shortened V by 0 bases and J by 4 bases, and 12 bases separated the two germline ends. The CDR3 here is CASSEALASRETQYL. CDR3 bases: TGTGCCAGCAGTGAAGCGCTGGCTAGTAGAGAGACCCAGTACCTC.

There are a few counts of this clonotype. V usage is TRBV28 and J usage is TRBJ2-7; D might be TRBD2 (5 bases). This CDR3 is built from 15 residues. From germline, CDR1 is MDHEN and CDR2 SYDVKM. V lost 5 bases and J lost 3, with 17 bases in between. The CDR3 DNA is TGTGCCAGCAGTCCGAGTCGGGGTTTGGACTACGAGCAGTACTTC. This codes for CASSPSRGLDYEQYF.

The V and J genes are TRBV20-1 and TRBJ1-3; D not resolved. In germline, CDR1 is DFQATT, CDR2 SNEGSKA (reference sequence). This CDR3 is 12 amino acids long. V lost 3 bases and J 8 bases, leaving 11 bases between the germline ends. In DNA form, the CDR3 reads TGCAGTGCTAGGACGACGGGAGACACCATATATTTT. This gives the protein CSARTTGDTIYF.

This clonotype came up many times. The chain has TRBV7-2 and TRBJ1-1; D not certain. This CDR3 comprises 11 residues. V lost 5 bases to trimming and J lost 7 bases, with 8 bases between them. CDR1 SGHTA and CDR2 FQGNSA come from the germline V gene. The CDR3 sequence is CASSNLREAFF. CDR3 coding DNA: TGTGCCAGCAGCAACCTTCGTGAAGCTTTCTTT.

V is TRBV2 and J is TRBJ1-6; 9 nucleotides agree with TRBD1. Unmatched junction bases numbered 2, after V lost 5 bases and J lost 6 bases. The CDR3 is 14 amino acids. CDR1 is SNHLY and CDR2 is FYNNEI in the germline V gene. The CDR3 nucleotides read TGTGCCAGCAGTAGGGACAGGGTTAATTCACCCCTCCACTTT. Its protein is CASSRDRVNSPLHF.

This clonotype was detected a few times. V is TRBV20-1 and J is TRBJ2-5; a weak D match, TRBD2 (6 bases). From germline, CDR1 is DFQATT and CDR2 SNEGSKA (reference sequence). Trimming pared 1 base from V and 2 bases from J, leaving 8 bases between. The CDR3 has 13 residues. CDR3 nucleotide sequence: TGCAGTGCTAGAGGTAGCGGTCAAGAGACCCAGTACTTC. Its protein product is CSARGSGQETQYF.